This T cell receptor beta chain was recovered during a study of PD-1 blockade in mismatch repair-deficient tumors (dated by TCRdb to the late 2010s). In terms of the full investigation: The trial enrolled some 90 consecutive patients with over 10 mismatch repair-deficient cancer types between late 2013 and 2016, all previously treated and progressing. Deep sequencing of TCR CDR3 regions was used to track tumor-associated T cell clones in peripheral blood of patients responding to PD-1 blockade. Study-wide conclusions, independent of this receptor: Rapid expansion after pembrolizumab followed by contraction, generally before radiologic responses, was shown by tumor-resident clones, which were often undetectable in blood before treatment.

Turning to this clone: Its antigen has not been determined. No qualities accompany the bases; no much larger clone lies one base away.

Based on the germline V gene, the CDR1 and CDR2 sequences are KGHSH and LQKENI. V loses 4 bases, J loses 2 bases, and the germline ends lie 15 bases apart. The CDR3 covers 16 residues, taking in both the cysteine and the phenylalanine. Of all the DNA, just the CDR3 is kept, 48 bases in frame from base 1. Library creation used the immunoSEQ multiplex PCR assay. TCRdb stores this immuneACCESS table with in-frame sequences only. Part of the clones is absent; in the studies checked, under half of the shortfall reflects unresolved V genes, and no reason is known for the rest. The sample records around 100,000 clones, 70% to 85% of which are singletons. Jointly, the top ten make up around 6.5% of the sample. Mismatch repair deficiency was established in every enrolled patient by polymerase chain reaction or immunohistochemistry. TCR sequencing was performed for three patients who responded to pembrolizumab therapy. Pembrolizumab PD-1 blockade was prospectively tested in advanced mismatch repair-deficient cancers, regardless of tissue of origin, in the phase II trial. Peripheral blood T cell samples were gathered serially, both before PD-1 blockade started and at multiple time points afterward. Blood sampling times were reported as weeks after the first pembrolizumab dose.

The material was peripheral blood, obtained 36 weeks after starting pembrolizumab. The sequence joins TRBV18 to TRBJ2-1, with the D gene too uncertain to name. The sequence derives from an adult with mismatch repair-deficient cancer. The nucleotide sequence reads TGTGCCAGCTCACAACGCCTAGAGGCCGCCTACAATGAGCAGTTCTTC. This gives the protein CASSQRLEAAYNEQFF.